What follows describes a single T cell receptor (beta chain). No antigen is known for it. Investigators performed immunoSEQ version v3.0 at survey level. The data were produced by immunoSEQ multiplex PCR, yet TCRdb's version contains in-frame clones alone and is incomplete. The profile shows some 25,000 clones, approximately 82% of them singletons. This record comes from a study of long-term antiretroviral therapy in people with HIV. Overall study results and limits: HIV repertoires showed narrower CDR3 length ranges than controls. Those clones which expanded before ART made up the dominant part of the repertoire at all time points.

Sequencing used unsorted PBMCs, obtained 3 years after starting antiretroviral therapy. This clonotype was sampled from a man aged 50 to 60 with HIV.

The CDR3 DNA reads TGTGCCAGCAGCCCCTGGACTAGCGGGGGTCCCTTGGCCTACGAGCAGTACTTC. Encoded protein: CASSPWTSGGPLAYEQYF. The rearrangement joins TRBV7-9 to TRBJ2-7, with TRBD2 matching 13 bases. The germline gives CDR1 SEHNR, CDR2 FQNEAQ (reference sequence). The length of the CDR3 is 18 residues. Trimming removed 5 bases from V and 2 bases from J; junction bases left unmatched: 12.